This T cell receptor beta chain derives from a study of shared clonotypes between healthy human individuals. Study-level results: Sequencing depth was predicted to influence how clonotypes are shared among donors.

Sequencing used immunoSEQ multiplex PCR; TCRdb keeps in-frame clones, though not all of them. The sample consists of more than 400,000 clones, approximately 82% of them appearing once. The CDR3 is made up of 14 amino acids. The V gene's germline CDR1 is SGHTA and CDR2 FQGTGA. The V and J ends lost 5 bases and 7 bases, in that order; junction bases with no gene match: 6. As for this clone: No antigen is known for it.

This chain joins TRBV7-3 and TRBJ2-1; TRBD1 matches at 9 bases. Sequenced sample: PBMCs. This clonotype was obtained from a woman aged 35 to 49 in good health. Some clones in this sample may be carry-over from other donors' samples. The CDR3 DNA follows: TGTGCCAGCAGCCCGGGACAGGGTGTAAATGAGCAGTTCTTC. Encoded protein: CASSPGQGVNEQFF. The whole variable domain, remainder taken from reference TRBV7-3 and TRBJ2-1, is GAGVSQTPSNKVTEKGKYVELRCDPISGHTALYWYRQSLGQGPEFLIYFQGTGAADDSGLPNDRFFAVRPEGSVSTLKIQRTERGDSAVYLCASSPGQGVNEQFFGPGTRLTVL.